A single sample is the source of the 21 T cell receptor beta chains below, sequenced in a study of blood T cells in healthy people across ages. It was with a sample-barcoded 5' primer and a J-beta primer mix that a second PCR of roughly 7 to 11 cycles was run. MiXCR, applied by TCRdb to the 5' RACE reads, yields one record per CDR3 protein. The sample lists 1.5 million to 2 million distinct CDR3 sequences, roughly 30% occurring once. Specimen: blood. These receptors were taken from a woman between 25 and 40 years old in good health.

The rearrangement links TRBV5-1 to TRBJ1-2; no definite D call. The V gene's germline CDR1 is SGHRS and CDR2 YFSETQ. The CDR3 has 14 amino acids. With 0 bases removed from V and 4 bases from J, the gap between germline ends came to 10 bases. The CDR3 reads CASSLAVEGYGYTF. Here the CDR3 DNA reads TGCGCCAGCAGCTTGGCCGTCGAAGGCTATGGCTACACCTTC.

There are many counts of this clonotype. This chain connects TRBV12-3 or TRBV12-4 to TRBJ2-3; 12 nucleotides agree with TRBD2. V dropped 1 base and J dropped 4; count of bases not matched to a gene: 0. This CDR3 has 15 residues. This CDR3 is CASSLGTSGADTQYF. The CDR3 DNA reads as TGTGCCAGCAGTTTAGGGACTAGCGGGGCAGATACGCAGTATTTT.

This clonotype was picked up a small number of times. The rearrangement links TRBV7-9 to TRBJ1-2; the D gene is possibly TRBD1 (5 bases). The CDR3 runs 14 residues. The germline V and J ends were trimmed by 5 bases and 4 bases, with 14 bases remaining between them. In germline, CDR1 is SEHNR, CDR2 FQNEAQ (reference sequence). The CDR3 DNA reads TGTGCCAGCAGCACGGGGACGGCGGGCTATGGCTACACCTTC. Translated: CASSTGTAGYGYTF.

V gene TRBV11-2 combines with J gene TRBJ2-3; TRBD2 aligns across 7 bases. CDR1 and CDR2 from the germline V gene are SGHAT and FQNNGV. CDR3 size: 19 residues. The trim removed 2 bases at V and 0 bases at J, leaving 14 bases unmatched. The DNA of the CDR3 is TGTGCCAGCAGCTTAAATCCCTATGGGGAGGGCTCTAGCACAGATACGCAGTATTTT. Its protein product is CASSLNPYGEGSSTDTQYF.

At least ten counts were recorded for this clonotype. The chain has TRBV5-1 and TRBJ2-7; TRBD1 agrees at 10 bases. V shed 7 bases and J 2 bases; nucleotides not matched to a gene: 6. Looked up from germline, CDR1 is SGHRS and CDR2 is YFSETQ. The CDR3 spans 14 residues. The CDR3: CASGIGTGAYEQYF. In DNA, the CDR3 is TGCGCCAGCGGGATCGGGACAGGGGCCTACGAGCAGTACTTC.

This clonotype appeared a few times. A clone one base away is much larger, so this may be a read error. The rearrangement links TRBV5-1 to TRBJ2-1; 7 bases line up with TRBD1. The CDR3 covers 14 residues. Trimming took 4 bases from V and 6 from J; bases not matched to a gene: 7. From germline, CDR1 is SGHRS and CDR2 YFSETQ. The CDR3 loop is CASSRNYRGNEQFF. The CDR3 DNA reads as TGCGCCAGCAGCCGGAATTACAGGGGCAATGAGCAGTTCTTC.

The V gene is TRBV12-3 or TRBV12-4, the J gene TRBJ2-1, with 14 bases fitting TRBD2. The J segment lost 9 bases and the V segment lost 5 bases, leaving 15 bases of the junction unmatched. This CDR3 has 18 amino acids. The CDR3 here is CASSLRKGTSGSSSEQFF. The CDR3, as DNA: TGTGCCAGCAGTCTCCGTAAAGGGACTAGCGGGAGCTCTTCTGAGCAGTTCTTC.

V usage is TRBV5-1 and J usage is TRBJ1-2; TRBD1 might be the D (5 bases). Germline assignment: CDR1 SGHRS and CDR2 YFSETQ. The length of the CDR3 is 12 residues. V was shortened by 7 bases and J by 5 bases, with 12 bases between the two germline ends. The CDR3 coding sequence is TGCGCCAGCGCCCGGGGGAGTTATGGCTACACCTTC. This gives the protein CASARGSYGYTF.

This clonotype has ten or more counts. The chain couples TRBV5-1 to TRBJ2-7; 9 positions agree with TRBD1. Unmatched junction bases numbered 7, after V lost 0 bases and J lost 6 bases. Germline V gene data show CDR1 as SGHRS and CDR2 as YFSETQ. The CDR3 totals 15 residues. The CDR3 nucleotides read TGCGCCAGCAGCTTGGGGGGGACAGGGACCGGCGAGCAGTACTTC. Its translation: CASSLGGTGTGEQYF. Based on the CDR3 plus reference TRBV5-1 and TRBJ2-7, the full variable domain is KAGVTQTPRYLIKTRGQQVTLSCSPISGHRSVSWYQQTPGQGLQFLFEYFSETQRNKGNFPGRFSGRQFSNSRSEMNVSTLELGDSALYLCASSLGGTGTGEQYFGPGTRLTVT.

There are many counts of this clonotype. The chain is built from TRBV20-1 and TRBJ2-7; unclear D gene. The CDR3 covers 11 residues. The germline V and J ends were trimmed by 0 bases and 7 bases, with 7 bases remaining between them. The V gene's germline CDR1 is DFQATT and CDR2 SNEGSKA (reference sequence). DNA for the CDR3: TGCAGTGCTAGAGATCTTGGGGAGCAGTACTTC. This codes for CSARDLGEQYF.

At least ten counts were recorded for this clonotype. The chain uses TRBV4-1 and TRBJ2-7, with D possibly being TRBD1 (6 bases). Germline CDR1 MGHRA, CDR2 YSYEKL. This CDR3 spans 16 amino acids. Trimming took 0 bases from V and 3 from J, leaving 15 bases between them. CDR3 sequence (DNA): TGCGCCAGCAGCCAAGATCTCGTACGGACAGACTACGAGCAGTACTTC. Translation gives CASSQDLVRTDYEQYF.

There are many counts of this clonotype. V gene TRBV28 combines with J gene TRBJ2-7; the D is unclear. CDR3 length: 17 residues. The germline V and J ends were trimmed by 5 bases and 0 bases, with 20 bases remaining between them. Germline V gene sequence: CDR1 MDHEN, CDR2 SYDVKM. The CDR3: CASSPRASQNSSYEQYF. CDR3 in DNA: TGTGCCAGCAGTCCAAGGGCCTCACAGAATAGCTCCTACGAGCAGTACTTC.

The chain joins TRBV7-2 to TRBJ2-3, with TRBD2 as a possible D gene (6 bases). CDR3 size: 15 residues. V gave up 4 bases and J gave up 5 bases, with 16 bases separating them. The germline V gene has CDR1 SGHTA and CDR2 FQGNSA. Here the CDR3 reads CASSSRQEGLDTQYF. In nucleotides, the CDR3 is TGTGCCAGCAGCTCCCGCCAGGAGGGATTAGATACGCAGTATTTT.

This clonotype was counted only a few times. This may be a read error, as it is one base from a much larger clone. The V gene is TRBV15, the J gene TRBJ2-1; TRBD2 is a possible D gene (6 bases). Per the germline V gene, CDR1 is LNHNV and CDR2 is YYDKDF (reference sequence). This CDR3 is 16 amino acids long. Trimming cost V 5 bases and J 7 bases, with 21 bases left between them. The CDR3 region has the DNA TGTGCCACCAGCTCGTGGACCGGCTCGGCGGGGAATGAGCAGTTCTTC. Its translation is CATSSWTGSAGNEQFF.

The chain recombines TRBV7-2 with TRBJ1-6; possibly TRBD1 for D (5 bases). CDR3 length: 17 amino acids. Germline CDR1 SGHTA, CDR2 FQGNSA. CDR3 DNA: TGTGTCAACAGCTCGGGACTGCGGAGCTCCTATAATTCACCCCTCCACTTT. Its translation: CVNSSGLRSSYNSPLHF.

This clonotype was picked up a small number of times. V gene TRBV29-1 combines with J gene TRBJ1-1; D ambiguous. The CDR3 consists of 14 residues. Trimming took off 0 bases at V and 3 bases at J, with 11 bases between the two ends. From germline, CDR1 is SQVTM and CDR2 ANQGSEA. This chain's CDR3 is CSVEDLQGDTEAFF. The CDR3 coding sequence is TGCAGCGTTGAAGACTTACAAGGAGACACTGAAGCTTTCTTT.

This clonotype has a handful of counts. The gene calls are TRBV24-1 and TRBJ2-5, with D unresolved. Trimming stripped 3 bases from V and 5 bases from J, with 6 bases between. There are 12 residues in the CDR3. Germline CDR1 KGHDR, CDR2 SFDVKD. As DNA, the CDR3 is TGTGCCACCAGTGATACGATCGAGACCCAGTACTTC. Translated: CATSDTIETQYF.

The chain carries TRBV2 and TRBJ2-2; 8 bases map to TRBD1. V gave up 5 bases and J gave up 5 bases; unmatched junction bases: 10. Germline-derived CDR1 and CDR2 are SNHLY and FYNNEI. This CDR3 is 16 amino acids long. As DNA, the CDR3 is TGTGCCAGCAGTAAGACAGGGGCTAAAGGGACCGGGGAGCTGTTTTTT. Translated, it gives CASSKTGAKGTGELFF.

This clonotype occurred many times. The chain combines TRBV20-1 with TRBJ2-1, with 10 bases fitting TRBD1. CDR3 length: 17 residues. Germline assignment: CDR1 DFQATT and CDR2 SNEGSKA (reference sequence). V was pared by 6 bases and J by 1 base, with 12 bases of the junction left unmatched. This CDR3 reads CSASTGTGDRSYNEQFF. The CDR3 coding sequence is TGCAGTGCGAGCACCGGGACAGGGGATCGATCCTACAATGAGCAGTTCTTC.

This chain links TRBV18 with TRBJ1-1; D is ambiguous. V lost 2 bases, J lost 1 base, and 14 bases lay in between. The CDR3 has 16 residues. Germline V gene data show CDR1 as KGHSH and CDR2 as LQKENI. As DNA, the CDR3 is TGTGCCAGCTCACCAGGCCGGCCAGTCGGGAACACTGAAGCTTTCTTT. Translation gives CASSPGRPVGNTEAFF.

This CDR3 is CASSRDSQERQFF. The CDR3, as DNA: TGTGCCAGCAGCCGGGACTCCCAGGAGAGGCAGTTCTTC. The V call is TRBV4-2, the J call TRBJ2-1, with D possibly matching TRBD2 (6 bases). V lost 4 bases and J 12 bases, leaving 16 bases between the germline ends. Germline lookup yields CDR1 LGHNA and CDR2 YNFKEQ. The CDR3 is 13 amino acids.